Sequencing of this T cell receptor beta chain was carried out in a study of lymphopenia after photon versus proton radiotherapy. Produced via immunoSEQ multiplex PCR; TCRdb's table is partial and in-frame only. The repertoire holds under 70,000 clones, with roughly 90% as singletons. V dropped 6 bases and J dropped 0; count of bases not matched to a gene: 3. Per germline, CDR1 SGHAT and CDR2 FQNNGV. There are 17 residues in the CDR3. The chain joins TRBV11-2 to TRBJ2-6, with 12 nucleotides matching TRBD1. Material: peripheral blood, obtained from a patient treated with photon-based radiotherapy. The sequence was obtained from a woman in her forties with cholangiocarcinoma. The CDR3 here is CASRSGQGASGANVLTF. The CDR3 DNA follows: TGTGCCAGCAGATCGGGACAGGGGGCCTCTGGGGCCAACGTCCTGACTTTC.